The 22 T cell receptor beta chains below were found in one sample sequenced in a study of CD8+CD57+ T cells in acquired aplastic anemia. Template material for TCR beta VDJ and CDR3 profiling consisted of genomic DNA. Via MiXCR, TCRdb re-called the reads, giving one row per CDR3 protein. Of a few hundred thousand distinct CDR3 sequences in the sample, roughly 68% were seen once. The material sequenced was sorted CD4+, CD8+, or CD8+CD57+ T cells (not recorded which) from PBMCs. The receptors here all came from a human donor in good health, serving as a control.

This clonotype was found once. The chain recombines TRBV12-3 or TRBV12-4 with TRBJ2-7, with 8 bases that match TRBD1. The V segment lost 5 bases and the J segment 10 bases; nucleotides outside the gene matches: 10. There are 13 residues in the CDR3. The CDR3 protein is CASSPSEGQVQYF. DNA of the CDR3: TGTGCCAGCAGTCCCTCCGAGGGACAGGTCCAGTACTTC.

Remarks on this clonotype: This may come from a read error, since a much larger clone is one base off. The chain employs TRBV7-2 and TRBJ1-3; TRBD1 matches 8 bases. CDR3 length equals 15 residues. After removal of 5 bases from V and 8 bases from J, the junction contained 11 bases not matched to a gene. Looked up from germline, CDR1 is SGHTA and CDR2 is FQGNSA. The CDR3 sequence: CASSTRAGGTDTIYF. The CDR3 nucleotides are TGTGCCAGCAGCACCCGGGCAGGGGGCACGGACACCATATATTTT. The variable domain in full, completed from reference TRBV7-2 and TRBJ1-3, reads GAGVSQSPSNKVTEKGKDVELRCDPISGHTALYWYRQSLGQGLEFLIYFQGNSAPDKSGLPSDRFSAERTGGSVSTLTIQRTQQEDSAVYLCASSTRAGGTDTIYFGEGSWLTVV.

The CDR3 is CASGVYEQYF. The CDR3 DNA follows: TGTGCCAGCGGAGTCTACGAGCAGTACTTC. The chain employs TRBV25-1 and TRBJ2-7; no firm D call. This CDR3 comprises 10 residues. Germline CDR1 and CDR2: MGHDK and SYGVNS. Trimming pared 8 bases from V and 3 bases from J, leaving 5 bases between.

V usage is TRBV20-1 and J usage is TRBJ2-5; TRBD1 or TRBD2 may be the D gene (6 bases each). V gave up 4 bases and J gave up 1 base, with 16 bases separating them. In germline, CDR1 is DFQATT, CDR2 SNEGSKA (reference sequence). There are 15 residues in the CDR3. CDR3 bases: TGCAGTGCTAACACACAGGGAGGTGGCCAAGAGACCCAGTACTTC. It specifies CSANTQGGGQETQYF.

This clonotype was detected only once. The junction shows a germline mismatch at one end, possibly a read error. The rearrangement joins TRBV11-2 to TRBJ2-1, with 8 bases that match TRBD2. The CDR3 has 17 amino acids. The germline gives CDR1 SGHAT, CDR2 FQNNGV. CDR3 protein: CASSLDSSGAGYNEQFF. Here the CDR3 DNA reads TGCGCCAGCAGCTTAGATAGTAGCGGGGCCGGGTACAATGAGCAGTTCTTC.

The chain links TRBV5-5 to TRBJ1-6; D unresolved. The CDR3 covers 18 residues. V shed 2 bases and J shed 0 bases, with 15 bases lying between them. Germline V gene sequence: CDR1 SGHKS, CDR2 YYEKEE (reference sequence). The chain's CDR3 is CASSFQGMASSYNSPLHF. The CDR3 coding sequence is TGTGCCAGCAGCTTCCAAGGGATGGCGAGCTCCTATAATTCACCCCTCCACTTT.

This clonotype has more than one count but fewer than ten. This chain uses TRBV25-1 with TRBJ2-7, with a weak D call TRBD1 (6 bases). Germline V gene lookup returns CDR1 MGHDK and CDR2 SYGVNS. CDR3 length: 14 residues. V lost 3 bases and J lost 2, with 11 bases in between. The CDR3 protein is CASSEGTGTYEQYF. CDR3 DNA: TGTGCCAGCAGTGAGGGAACAGGGACCTACGAGCAGTACTTC.

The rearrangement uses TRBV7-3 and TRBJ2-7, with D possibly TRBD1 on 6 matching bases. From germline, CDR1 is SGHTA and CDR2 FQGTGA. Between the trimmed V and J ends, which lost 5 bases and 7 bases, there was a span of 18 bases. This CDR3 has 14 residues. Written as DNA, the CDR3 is TGTGCCAGCAGCGCCCTGGGACACCCGGAAGAGCAGTACTTC. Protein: CASSALGHPEEQYF.

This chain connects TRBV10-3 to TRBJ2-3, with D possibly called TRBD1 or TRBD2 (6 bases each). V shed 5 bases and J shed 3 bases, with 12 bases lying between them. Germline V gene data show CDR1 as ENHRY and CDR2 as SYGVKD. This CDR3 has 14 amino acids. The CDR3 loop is CAISSGADTDTQYF. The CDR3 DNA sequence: TGTGCCATCAGTTCGGGGGCCGATACAGATACGCAGTATTTT.

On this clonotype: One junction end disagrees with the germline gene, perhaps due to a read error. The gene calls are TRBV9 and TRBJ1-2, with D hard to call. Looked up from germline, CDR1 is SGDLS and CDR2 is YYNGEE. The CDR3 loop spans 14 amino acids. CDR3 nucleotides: TGTGCCAGCAGCGTAAGTACGAGCTCCTACAATGAGCCCTTC. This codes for CASSVSTSSYNEPF.

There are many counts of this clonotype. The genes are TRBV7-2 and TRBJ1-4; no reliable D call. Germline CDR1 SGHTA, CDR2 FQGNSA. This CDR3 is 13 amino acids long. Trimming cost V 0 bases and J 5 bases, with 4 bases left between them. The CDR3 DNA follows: TGTGCCAGCAGCTTAGCCAGGAATGAAAAACTGTTTTTT. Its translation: CASSLARNEKLFF. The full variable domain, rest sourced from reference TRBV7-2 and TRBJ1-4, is GAGVSQSPSNKVTEKGKDVELRCDPISGHTALYWYRQSLGQGLEFLIYFQGNSAPDKSGLPSDRFSAERTGGSVSTLTIQRTQQEDSAVYLCASSLARNEKLFFGSGTQLSVL.

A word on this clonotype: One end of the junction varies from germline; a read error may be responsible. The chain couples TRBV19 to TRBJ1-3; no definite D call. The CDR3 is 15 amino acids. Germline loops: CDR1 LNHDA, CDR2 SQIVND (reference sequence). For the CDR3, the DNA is TGCGCCAGTAATCAAAATGGGGTAACTGGGAACACCATATATTTT. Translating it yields CASNQNGVTGNTIYF.

The CDR3 is CASSYGSGGIETQHF. The CDR3 nucleotides read TGTGCCAGCAGTTATGGAAGCGGGGGGATAGAGACCCAGCATTTT. The chain links TRBV6-1 to TRBJ1-5, with D maybe TRBD1 (5 bases). Deletions cut 5 bases from V and 11 bases from J, with 22 bases between. This CDR3 has 15 amino acids. Germline CDR1 reads MNHNS; CDR2 reads SASEGT.

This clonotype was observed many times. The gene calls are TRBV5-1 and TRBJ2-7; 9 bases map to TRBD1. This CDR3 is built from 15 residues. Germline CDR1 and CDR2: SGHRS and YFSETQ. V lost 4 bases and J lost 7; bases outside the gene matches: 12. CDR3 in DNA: TGCGCCAGCAGCCGTGATTCCCTGACAGGGGGTGAGCAGTACTTC. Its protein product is CASSRDSLTGGEQYF. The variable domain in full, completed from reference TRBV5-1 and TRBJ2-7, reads KAGVTQTPRYLIKTRGQQVTLSCSPISGHRSVSWYQQTPGQGLQFLFEYFSETQRNKGNFPGRFSGRQFSNSRSEMNVSTLELGDSALYLCASSRDSLTGGEQYFGPGTRLTVT.

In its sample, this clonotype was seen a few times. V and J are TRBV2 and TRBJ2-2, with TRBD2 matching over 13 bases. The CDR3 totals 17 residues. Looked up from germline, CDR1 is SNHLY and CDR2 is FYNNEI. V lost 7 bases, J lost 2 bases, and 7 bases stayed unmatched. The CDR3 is CASKRLAGGSNTGELFF. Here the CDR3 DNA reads TGTGCCAGCAAAAGACTAGCGGGAGGTAGTAACACCGGGGAGCTGTTTTTT.

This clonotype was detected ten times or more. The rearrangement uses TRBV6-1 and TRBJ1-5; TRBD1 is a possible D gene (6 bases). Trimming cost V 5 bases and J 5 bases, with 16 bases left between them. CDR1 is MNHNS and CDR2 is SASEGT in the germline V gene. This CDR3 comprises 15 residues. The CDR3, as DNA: TGTGCCAGCAGTCTGTTGGACAGCAAATATCAGCCCCAGCATTTT. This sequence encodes CASSLLDSKYQPQHF.

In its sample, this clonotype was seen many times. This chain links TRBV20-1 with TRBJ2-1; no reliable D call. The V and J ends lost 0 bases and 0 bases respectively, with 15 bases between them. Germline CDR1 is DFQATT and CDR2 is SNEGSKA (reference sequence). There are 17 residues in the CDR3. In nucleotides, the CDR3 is TGCAGTGCTAGAGATCGGAAGACCCAGAGCTCCTACAATGAGCAGTTCTTC. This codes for CSARDRKTQSSYNEQFF.

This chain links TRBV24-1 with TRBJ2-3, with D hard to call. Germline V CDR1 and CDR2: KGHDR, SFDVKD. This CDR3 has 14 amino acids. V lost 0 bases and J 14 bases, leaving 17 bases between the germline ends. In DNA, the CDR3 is TGTGCCACCAGTGATTTGCAGGATACAGATAAGCTGTATTTT. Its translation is CATSDLQDTDKLYF.

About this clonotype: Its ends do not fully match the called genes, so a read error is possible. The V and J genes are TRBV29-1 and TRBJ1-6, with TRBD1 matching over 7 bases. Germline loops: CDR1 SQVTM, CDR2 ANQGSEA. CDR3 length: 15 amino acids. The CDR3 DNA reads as TGCAGCGACCCCACGGGGACAGTCTATAGTTCACCCCTCCACTTT. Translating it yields CSDPTGTVYSSPLHF.

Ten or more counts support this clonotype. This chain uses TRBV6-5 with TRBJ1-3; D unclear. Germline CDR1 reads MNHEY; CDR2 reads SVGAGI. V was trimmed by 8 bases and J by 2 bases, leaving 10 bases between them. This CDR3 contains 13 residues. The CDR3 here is CASLGLTGNTIYF. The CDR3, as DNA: TGTGCCAGCTTGGGGTTGACTGGAAACACCATATATTTT.

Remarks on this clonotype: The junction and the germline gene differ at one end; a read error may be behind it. CDR3 protein: CASSHIVGDHNSHF. Here the CDR3 DNA reads TGTGCCAGCAGCCACATCGTAGGTGATCATAATTCACACTTC. The V and J genes are TRBV9 and TRBJ2-7, with D unclear. CDR3 length equals 14 residues. Germline V gene data show CDR1 as SGDLS and CDR2 as YYNGEE.

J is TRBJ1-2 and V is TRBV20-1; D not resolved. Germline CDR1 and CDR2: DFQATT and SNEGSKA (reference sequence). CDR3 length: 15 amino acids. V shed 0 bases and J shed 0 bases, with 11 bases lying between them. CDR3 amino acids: CSARDSDGTNYGYTF. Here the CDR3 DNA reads TGCAGTGCTAGAGATTCCGACGGCACTAACTATGGCTACACCTTC.